The TCR beta chain under discussion was sequenced for a study of metastatic and nonmetastatic thyroid tumors. Study as a whole: A comparison of repertoires was made across blood and tumor or nodule tissue from malignant and benign thyroid patients. Study-level points and caveats: As reported, TCR beta diversity in blood and tumor was significantly higher in malignant thyroid tumors than in benign nodules.

Germline CDR1 reads MNHNS; CDR2 reads SASEGT. V lost 6 bases and J lost 4, with 13 bases in between. The CDR3 length is 14 residues. There are a few counts of this clone. What it binds is not known. Original processing methods: For papillary thyroid cancer, a distant-metastasis classifier was constructed from CDR3 differences observed across clinicopathological groups. Through MiXCR, TCRdb re-clonotyped the PCR reads. The V and J calls and clone size are TCRdb's, not the authors'. Of 20,000 to 30,000 clones listed, 20% to 30% are singletons. No treatment of any kind had been given to any patient before thyroid surgery.

The receptor's source is a male donor with papillary thyroid cancer or a benign thyroid nodule (not recorded which). Some clones in this sample may be carry-over from other donors' samples. The chain uses TRBV6-1 and TRBJ2-1; D gene ambiguous. The sequenced sample was tumor tissue. Here the CDR3 DNA reads TGTGCCAGCAGCCTACGGTACCCTTACAATGAGCAGTTCTTC. It yields the protein CASSLRYPYNEQFF.